The rows below give T cell receptor beta chains drawn from one sample of a study of radiotherapy plus CTLA-4 blockade in lung cancer. The data were produced by immunoSEQ multiplex PCR, yet TCRdb's version contains in-frame clones alone and is incomplete. The sample includes about 85,000 clones, more than 75% of them seen just once. The sequencing used peripheral blood, collected from a patient treated with radiotherapy plus ipilimumab. The receptors come from a human donor with non-small cell lung cancer who had a partial response to radiotherapy plus ipilimumab. Both conserved end residues are part of each CDR3. A D gene is named only where the DNA matches it firmly. Only part of the rows carry a size: once, few, many, or a class if the clone is expanded.

D gene,clone size,V gene,CDR3 length,J gene,CDR3 DNA,CDR3 protein
NA,NA,TRBV28,11,TRBJ2-1,TGTGCCAGCAGTTTAGGGGGGAAGGAGTTCTTC,CASSLGGKEFF
NA,NA,TRBV28,14,TRBJ2-1,TGTGCCAGCAGTTTGGGGCCTACGGGTAATGAGCAGTTCTTC,CASSLGPTGNEQFF
TRBD1,once,TRBV6-5,15,TRBJ2-7,TGTGCCAGCAGTTACTCGGGGACAGGTTCCTACGAGCAGTACTTC,CASSYSGTGSYEQYF
NA,NA,TRBV5-1,15,TRBJ2-7,TGCGCCAGCAGCTTGGGCCAGGGTGCCATATACGAGCAGTACTTC,CASSLGQGAIYEQYF
TRBD2,NA,TRBV2,17,TRBJ2-6,TGTGCCAGCAGTGAGTTAGCGGGAGCAGCTGGGGCCAACGTCCTGACTTTC,CASSELAGAAGANVLTF
TRBD1,NA,TRBV28,15,TRBJ2-5,TGTGCCAGCAGATACCGGGACAGGGGATTCGAGACCCAGTACTTC,CASRYRDRGFETQYF
TRBD1,NA,TRBV5-1,16,TRBJ2-2,TGCGCCAGCAAAGTTGATGAACAGGGGTTACCCGGGGAGCTGTTTTTT,CASKVDEQGLPGELFF
NA,NA,TRBV28,15,TRBJ1-5,TGTGCCAGCAGTTTTGGGCATAATAGCAATCAGCCCCAGCATTTT,CASSFGHNSNQPQHF
NA,NA,TRBV18,15,TRBJ1-3,TGTGCCAGCTCACCCCAACTGACAGGTGGAAACACCATATATTTT,CASSPQLTGGNTIYF
NA,NA,TRBV25-1,17,TRBJ2-1,TGTGCCAGCAGTGAGACGGGCAAGGGAGGATTCTACAATGAGCAGTTCTTC,CASSETGKGGFYNEQFF
NA,NA,TRBV27,15,TRBJ1-5,TGTGCCAGCAGTTTGGGTCCGGGGGTCAATCAGCCCCAGCATTTT,CASSLGPGVNQPQHF
TRBD2,NA,TRBV5-1,17,TRBJ2-1,TGCGCCAGCAGCTTGGGTCCCGCGGCGGGAGAGGCTGATGAGCAGTTCTTC,CASSLGPAAGEADEQFF
TRBD1,NA,TRBV6-5,15,TRBJ1-2,TGTGCCAGCAGTTACCGGTGGGACAGCAACTATGGCTACACCTTC,CASSYRWDSNYGYTF
NA,once,TRBV27,18,TRBJ1-3,TGTGCCAGCAGTGCCTTCCTTGAGGATAGCAGCTCTGGAAACACCATATATTTT,CASSAFLEDSSSGNTIYF
TRBD1,NA,TRBV5-6,14,TRBJ2-5,TGTGCCAGCAGCAATAGACTACAGGGGTCGACCCAGTACTTC,CASSNRLQGSTQYF
NA,once,TRBV7-6,15,TRBJ2-1,TGTGCCAGCAGTGCCCTGATTACCATGAGCCATGAGCAGTTCTTC,CASSALITMSHEQFF
NA,NA,TRBV7-2,15,TRBJ1-5,TGTGCCAGCACCTCTGGCAGGGTGGGAAATCAGCCCCAGCATTTT,CASTSGRVGNQPQHF
TRBD1,few,TRBV19,18,TRBJ1-1,TGTGCCAGTAGTACGTCCCGGGACAGGGGCCGTATGAACACTGAAGCTTTCTTT,CASSTSRDRGRMNTEAFF
NA,few,TRBV13,15,TRBJ1-2,TGTGCCAGCAGCTTAGCGTTCGAGGAAGGCCTCGGCTACACCTTC,CASSLAFEEGLGYTF
TRBD2,NA,TRBV7-8,16,TRBJ2-7,TGTGCCAGCAGCCTTACTAGCGGGAGGCCACCTTACGAGCAGTACTTC,CASSLTSGRPPYEQYF
NA,NA,TRBV7-9,13,TRBJ1-1,TGTGCCAGCAGCCTTGGGGCTGAGACTGAAGCTTTCTTT,CASSLGAETEAFF
TRBD2,NA,TRBV7-6,20,TRBJ2-3,TGTGCCAGCAGCTTAGGACGTGGGACTAGCGGGCTAGCTAGCACAGATACGCAGTATTTT,CASSLGRGTSGLASTDTQYF
TRBD2,few,TRBV10-3,15,TRBJ2-7,TGTGCCATCAGTGAGGGGGGAGGGCTGACAAACGAGCAGTACTTC,CAISEGGGLTNEQYF
TRBD2,NA,TRBV10-3,16,TRBJ2-1,TGTGCCATCAGTGTCTCAGCGGCTGGGACGGGAGGGGAGCAGTTCTTC,CAISVSAAGTGGEQFF